The 27 T cell receptor beta chains below were found in one sample sequenced in a study of cytomegalovirus exposure and HLA in healthy donors (dated by TCRdb to the late 2010s). Library prep was done by the immunoSEQ multiplex PCR assay. For the multiplex PCR, a mixture combining 60 forward primers for TCR Vbeta segments and 13 reverse primers for TCR Jbeta segments was used. The table was pulled from immuneACCESS by TCRdb, which kept in-frame rearrangements only. Such tables lose some clones; where checked, under half of the loss comes from unresolved V genes, and the rest has no known cause. The sample data list about 200,000 clones, and about 80% of these were observed just once. The ten top clones hold 1.5% to 2% of the sample. Material for sequencing was PBMCs. Every receptor here comes from a man aged 25-45 years in good health and CMV-seronegative.

This rearrangement joins TRBV15 to TRBJ2-3; 9 nucleotides agree with TRBD2. CDR3 length: 18 amino acids. With 0 bases clipped from V and 2 bases from J, the junction kept 9 bases outside the gene matches. Germline CDR1 and CDR2: LNHNV and YYDKDF (reference sequence). The CDR3 DNA reads as TGTGCCACCAGCAGAGATCGACAGGCGGGAGGGCTCACAGATACGCAGTATTTT. Its protein is CATSRDRQAGGLTDTQYF.

This chain uses TRBV28 with TRBJ1-1; no clear D gene. CDR1 is MDHEN and CDR2 is SYDVKM in the germline V gene. This CDR3 is 13 amino acids long. V lost 2 bases to trimming and J lost 6 bases, with 10 bases between them. The CDR3 DNA sequence: TGTGCCAGCAGTTTACTGATAACAGCTGAAGCTTTCTTT. Translating it yields CASSLLITAEAFF.

This chain uses TRBV2 with TRBJ2-1; the match to TRBD1 covers 8 bases. Germline CDR1 reads SNHLY; CDR2 reads FYNNEI. The junction had 9 bases not matched to a gene; V was cut back by 9 bases and J by 5 bases. CDR3 size: 14 residues. The CDR3 region has the DNA TGTGCCAGTCAACCGGGACAGGTAAACAATGAGCAGTTCTTC. Its translation is CASQPGQVNNEQFF.

The rearrangement links TRBV5-1 to TRBJ2-7; 10 nucleotides agree with TRBD2. V shed 2 bases and J 0 bases; nucleotides not matched to a gene: 8. This CDR3 is 17 amino acids long. Germline CDR1 and CDR2: SGHRS and YFSETQ. The CDR3 coding sequence is TGCGCCAGCAGCTTTGGGCTAGCGGGAGTAAGCTCCTACGAGCAGTACTTC. Amino acids: CASSFGLAGVSSYEQYF.

The V and J genes are TRBV5-4 and TRBJ2-5, with 11 bases matching TRBD2. With V trimmed by 4 bases and J by 7 bases, 12 bases remained unmatched. The germline V gene encodes CDR1 SGHNT and CDR2 YYREEE (reference sequence). The CDR3 consists of 16 residues. The CDR3 reads CASSPGTSGEVGTQYF. CDR3 in DNA: TGTGCCAGCAGCCCCGGGACTAGCGGAGAGGTGGGGACCCAGTACTTC.

This clone showed up just a few times. This chain uses TRBV2 with TRBJ2-1; D may be TRBD1 (7 bases). The CDR3 consists of 13 residues. V lost 4 bases to trimming and J lost 10 bases, with 14 bases between them. Per germline, CDR1 SNHLY and CDR2 FYNNEI. CDR3 sequence reads: CASSGQGLREQFF. For the CDR3, the DNA is TGTGCCAGCAGTGGACAGGGACTTCGGGAGCAGTTCTTC. The complete variable domain, with remaining parts taken from reference TRBV2 and TRBJ2-1, reads EPEVTQTPSHQVTQMGQEVILRCVPISNHLYFYWYRQILGQKVEFLVSFYNNEISEKSEIFDDQFSVERPDGSNFTLKIRSTKLEDSAMYFCASSGQGLREQFFGPGTRLTVL.

The chain combines TRBV9 with TRBJ2-2; D perhaps matches TRBD1 (6 bases). Germline-derived CDR1 and CDR2 are SGDLS and YYNGEE. Between the trimmed V and J ends, which lost 0 bases and 4 bases, there was a span of 10 bases. The CDR3 contains 15 residues. CDR3 loop: CASSVAGARTGELFF. In nucleotides, the CDR3 is TGTGCCAGCAGCGTAGCAGGGGCGCGCACCGGGGAGCTGTTTTTT.

CDR3 coding DNA: TGTGCCAGCAGCTTATGGGTCGGGCCAGGGGGTTATGGCTACACCTTC. It codes for CASSLWVGPGGYGYTF. The chain couples TRBV11-2 to TRBJ1-2; 7 bases fit TRBD1. In germline, CDR1 is SGHAT, CDR2 FQNNGV. Losses at the gene ends were 2 bases for V and 5 bases for J; bases not matched to a gene: 11. This CDR3 has 16 residues.

The chain links TRBV11-3 to TRBJ1-1; D is undetermined. This CDR3 has 14 residues. V was shortened by 6 bases and J by 2 bases, with 13 bases between the two germline ends. Germline assignment: CDR1 SGHNT and CDR2 YENEEA. The CDR3 bases are TGTGCCAGCAGTCCTTCAGGAGGCAACACTGAAGCTTTCTTT. This encodes CASSPSGGNTEAFF.

The CDR3 DNA is TGTGCCAGCAGTGGGTTCGGGACAGGGGGCGGCGAGCAGTACTTC. This gives the protein CASSGFGTGGGEQYF. The chain carries TRBV25-1 and TRBJ2-7, with 12 nucleotides matching TRBD1. Losses at the gene ends were 4 bases for V and 6 bases for J; bases not matched to a gene: 7. Germline-derived CDR1 and CDR2 are MGHDK and SYGVNS. The CDR3 extends over 15 amino acids.

The chain joins TRBV2 to TRBJ2-5; D gene unclear. CDR3 size: 13 residues. CDR1 and CDR2 from the germline V gene are SNHLY and FYNNEI. V lost 7 bases and J 2 bases, leaving 11 bases between the germline ends. The CDR3 region is CASTKEMQETQYF. The DNA for the CDR3 is TGTGCCAGCACAAAGGAGATGCAAGAGACCCAGTACTTC.

This chain uses TRBV5-1 with TRBJ1-2; TRBD1 aligns across 7 bases. The germline CDR1 and CDR2 sequences are SGHRS and YFSETQ. J lost 6 bases, V lost 1 base, and 6 bases had no gene match. The CDR3 sequence is 14 residues long. The CDR3 sequence: CASSLRRGPDGYTF. The CDR3, as DNA: TGCGCCAGCAGCTTGCGGAGGGGGCCTGATGGCTACACCTTC.

The V gene is TRBV11-1, the J gene TRBJ1-3; D possibly corresponds to TRBD1 (5 bases). CDR1 is SGHAT and CDR2 is FQDESV in the germline V gene (reference sequence). The V end lost 5 bases, the J end lost 4 bases, and 12 bases lay between the germline ends. CDR3 length equals 14 residues. The CDR3 spells CASSPRTSGNTIYF. The DNA of the CDR3 is TGTGCCAGCAGCCCCCGGACATCAGGAAACACCATATATTTT. Filled out from reference TRBV11-1 and TRBJ1-3, the complete variable domain reads EAEVAQSPRYKITEKSQAVAFWCDPISGHATLYWYRQILGQGPELLVQFQDESVVDDSQLPKDRFSAERLKGVDSTLKIQPAELGDSAMYLCASSPRTSGNTIYFGEGSWLTVV.

The chain combines TRBV5-6 with TRBJ1-2; TRBD1 matches at 8 bases. Germline loops: CDR1 SGHDT, CDR2 YYEEEE. After removal of 2 bases from V and 8 bases from J, the junction contained 8 bases not matched to a gene. The CDR3 covers 14 residues. CDR3: CASSFAQGAHGYTF. Written as DNA, the CDR3 is TGTGCCAGCAGCTTCGCCCAGGGGGCGCACGGCTACACCTTC.

The chain employs TRBV30 and TRBJ1-5; unclear D gene. The V and J ends lost 1 base and 4 bases respectively, with 14 bases between them. The CDR3 is 15 residues long. CDR1 GTSNPN and CDR2 SVGIG come from the germline V gene (reference sequence). DNA of the CDR3: TGTGCCTGGAGTGCCACTAAAGGAGGGAATCAGCCCCAGCATTTT. Protein: CAWSATKGGNQPQHF.

V and J are TRBV30 and TRBJ1-5; possibly TRBD1 for D (5 bases). V shed 0 bases and J shed 4 bases, with 10 bases lying between them. The CDR3 has 14 amino acids. Germline-derived CDR1 and CDR2 are GTSNPN and SVGIG (reference sequence). CDR3 DNA: TGTGCCTGGAGTGTTGGGGCCCCGAATCAGCCCCAGCATTTT. Translated: CAWSVGAPNQPQHF.

This clone appeared a few times. An end of the junction differs from the germline gene, which may be a read error. The chain joins TRBV4-1 to TRBJ2-7, with D perhaps TRBD2 (5 bases). The CDR3 extends over 12 amino acids. Germline CDR1 and CDR2: MGHRA and YSYEKL. The CDR3 region has the DNA TGCGCCAGCAGCCAAGAAAGCGGCGCTAGGGACTTC. Its protein is CASSQESGARDF.

The chain joins TRBV2 to TRBJ1-5, with 9 bases fitting TRBD1. V lost 4 bases and J lost 3; bases outside the gene matches: 19. The CDR3 totals 20 residues. Germline V CDR1 and CDR2: SNHLY, FYNNEI. The DNA of the CDR3 is TGTGCCAGCAGTGGCCTAACCTCCGGGACAGGGCGAAGGGACAATCAGCCCCAGCATTTT. It translates to CASSGLTSGTGRRDNQPQHF.

The CDR3 DNA sequence: TGTGCCAGCAGCAACCGACAGGGACCCATATTGGAGCCCCAGCATTTT. Translating gives CASSNRQGPILEPQHF. The J gene is TRBJ1-5, the V gene TRBV27; 7 bases match TRBD1. From germline, CDR1 is MNHEY and CDR2 SMNVEV (reference sequence). With V trimmed by 6 bases and J by 8 bases, 16 bases remained unmatched. This CDR3 is built from 16 residues.

This chain joins TRBV10-1 and TRBJ2-7; D remains ambiguous. The CDR3 extends over 16 amino acids. Trimming removed 1 base from V and 2 bases from J, with 15 bases in between. Germline CDR1 and CDR2: WNHNN and SYGVQD (reference sequence). The chain's CDR3 is CASSEFGQDTTYEQYF. The DNA for the CDR3 is TGCGCCAGCAGTGAGTTCGGCCAGGATACGACCTACGAGCAGTACTTC.

The chain has TRBV11-3 and TRBJ2-5; D not resolved. V was trimmed by 0 bases and J by 2 bases, leaving 4 bases between them. The CDR3 sequence is 13 residues long. The V gene's germline CDR1 is SGHNT and CDR2 YENEEA. CDR3 nucleotides: TGTGCCAGCAGCTTAGACCCACAAGAGACCCAGTACTTC. Translating it yields CASSLDPQETQYF.

The CDR3 is CASSTDRVGGSYNEQFF. In nucleotides, the CDR3 is TGTGCCAGCTCAACCGATAGAGTGGGGGGGTCCTACAATGAGCAGTTCTTC. The J gene is TRBJ2-1, the V gene TRBV18; 7 bases are a match to TRBD2. With V trimmed by 5 bases and J by 1 base, 11 bases remained unmatched. This CDR3 is built from 17 residues. The germline gives CDR1 KGHSH, CDR2 LQKENI.

This clone was seen more than once but under ten times. The chain couples TRBV2 to TRBJ1-1; D call uncertain. This CDR3 is built from 13 residues. Between the trimmed V and J ends, which lost 6 bases and 0 bases, there was a span of 8 bases. Germline CDR1 reads SNHLY; CDR2 reads FYNNEI. CDR3 bases: TGTGCCAGCAGGAAACAAGTGAACACTGAAGCTTTCTTT. This gives the protein CASRKQVNTEAFF.

The chain combines TRBV5-1 with TRBJ2-1; 10 bases align to TRBD2. Unmatched junction bases numbered 5, after V lost 0 bases and J lost 5 bases. This CDR3 has 16 residues. Germline assignment: CDR1 SGHRS and CDR2 YFSETQ. Here the CDR3 DNA reads TGCGCCAGCAGCTTGGGAGGACTAGCGGTGCACAATGAGCAGTTCTTC. Encoded protein: CASSLGGLAVHNEQFF. Supplemented by reference TRBV5-1 and TRBJ2-1, the full variable domain reads KAGVTQTPRYLIKTRGQQVTLSCSPISGHRSVSWYQQTPGQGLQFLFEYFSETQRNKGNFPGRFSGRQFSNSRSEMNVSTLELGDSALYLCASSLGGLAVHNEQFFGPGTRLTVL.

This clone has more than one count but fewer than ten. J is TRBJ2-5 and V is TRBV7-9; 7 bases align to TRBD2. The CDR3 runs to 14 residues. The V and J ends lost 3 bases and 9 bases, in that order; junction bases with no gene match: 10. Germline V gene data show CDR1 as SEHNR and CDR2 as FQNEAQ (reference sequence). The CDR3 DNA reads as TGTGCCAGCAGCTTCGCGGATCACCGGGAGGCCCAGTACTTC. Encoded protein: CASSFADHREAQYF.

This clone is a singleton in its sample. The gene calls are TRBV9 and TRBJ2-1, with D possibly matching TRBD2 (5 bases). Trimming removed 8 bases from V and 0 bases from J, with 12 bases in between. This CDR3 is 14 amino acids long. Germline loops: CDR1 SGDLS, CDR2 YYNGEE. CDR3 bases: TGTGCCAGTGGTAGCGTAAGCTCCTACAATGAGCAGTTCTTC. Translating it yields CASGSVSSYNEQFF.

The V call is TRBV25-1, the J call TRBJ1-1; a weak D match, TRBD1 (6 bases). Trimming stripped 0 bases from V and 1 base from J, with 9 bases between. The CDR3 contains 15 residues. Germline loops: CDR1 MGHDK, CDR2 SYGVNS. The CDR3 DNA reads TGTGCCAGCAGTGAATATGGGGGCCCGAACACTGAAGCTTTCTTT. Amino acid sequence: CASSEYGGPNTEAFF.